This T cell receptor (beta chain) was identified during a study of blood T cell repertoires in COVID-19. As handled by the study authors: Reference gene primer amplification gave nucleated cell count estimates. The table came from immunoSEQ multiplex PCR; TCRdb's copy has only in-frame clones and leaves some out. The V and J calls and clone size are taken from that table; D and trimming were inferred from the DNA. The data contain around 240,000 clones, around 80% of them singletons. This clone came up once. J was trimmed by 4 bases and V by 3 bases; bases with no gene match: 10. Germline V CDR1 and CDR2: SGDLS, YYNGEE. The CDR3 extends over 16 amino acids.

Sequenced input: peripheral blood. V gene TRBV9 combines with J gene TRBJ2-7, with 10 bases lining up with TRBD2. This clonotype was sampled from a middle-aged woman who had recovered from COVID-19. The CDR3 DNA reads as TGTGCCAGCAGCGCTAGGGGTAGCGGGGGGTTTTACGAGCAGTACTTC. Amino acids: CASSARGSGGFYEQYF.